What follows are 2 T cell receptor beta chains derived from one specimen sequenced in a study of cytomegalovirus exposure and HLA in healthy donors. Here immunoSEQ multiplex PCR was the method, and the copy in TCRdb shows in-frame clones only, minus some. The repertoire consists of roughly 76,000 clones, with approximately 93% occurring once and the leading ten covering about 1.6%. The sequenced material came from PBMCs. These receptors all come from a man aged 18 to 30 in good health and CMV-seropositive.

The CDR3 nucleotides are TGTGCCAGCAGCCCGCGGGGGGACACAGCCTACAATGAGCAGTTCTTC. Translating gives CASSPRGDTAYNEQFF. J is TRBJ2-1 and V is TRBV7-9; TRBD2 matches at 8 bases. The CDR3 loop spans 16 amino acids. The V and J ends lost 5 bases and 2 bases, in that order; junction bases with no gene match: 8. CDR1 is SEHNR, CDR2 FQNEAQ, per germline (reference sequence).

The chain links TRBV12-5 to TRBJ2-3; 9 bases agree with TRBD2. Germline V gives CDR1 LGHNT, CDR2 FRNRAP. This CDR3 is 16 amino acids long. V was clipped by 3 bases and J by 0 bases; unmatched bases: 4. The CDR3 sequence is CASGFRLAASTDTQYF. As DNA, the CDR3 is TGTGCTAGTGGTTTTCGACTAGCGGCTAGCACAGATACGCAGTATTTT.